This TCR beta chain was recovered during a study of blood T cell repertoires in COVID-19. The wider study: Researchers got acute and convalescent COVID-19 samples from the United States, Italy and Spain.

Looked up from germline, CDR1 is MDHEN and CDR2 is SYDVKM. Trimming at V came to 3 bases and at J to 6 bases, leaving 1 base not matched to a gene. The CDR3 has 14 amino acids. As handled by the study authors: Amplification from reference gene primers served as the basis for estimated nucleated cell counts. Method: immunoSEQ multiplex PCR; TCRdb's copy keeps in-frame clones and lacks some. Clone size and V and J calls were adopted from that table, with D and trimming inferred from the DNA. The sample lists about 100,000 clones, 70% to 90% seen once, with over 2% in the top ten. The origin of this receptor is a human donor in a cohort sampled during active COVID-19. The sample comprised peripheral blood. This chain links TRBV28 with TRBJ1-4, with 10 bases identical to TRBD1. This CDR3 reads CASSLGQGHEKLFF. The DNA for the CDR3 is TGTGCCAGCAGTTTGGGACAGGGGCATGAAAAACTGTTTTTT.